Reported below is one T cell receptor beta chain. This sample is part of a study of blood T cell repertoires in COVID-19. Study-level information: Sample material is recorded as cDNA or gDNA derived from T cells, B-cell-depleted T cells, or PBMCs.

CDR1 SGDLS and CDR2 YYNGEE come from the germline V gene. The CDR3 extends over 14 amino acids. Trimming pared 1 base from V and 3 bases from J, leaving 11 bases between. In the source study's methods: Amplified reference gene primers provided the basis for estimating nucleated cell counts. Repertoires were generated with immunoSEQ multiplex PCR, while TCRdb's copy carries only in-frame clones and drops some. V and J calls and clone size are as listed in that table; D and trimming were resolved from the DNA. The sample holds more than 250,000 clones, 85% to 90% seen once. Seattle patients were enrolled during active infection and followed longitudinally.

The sequence came from a woman in her 50s with COVID-19, enrolled during active disease. The V call is TRBV9, the J call TRBJ2-7; perhaps TRBD1 as D (6 bases). The material sequenced was peripheral blood. The CDR3 here is CASSVNRDIYEQYF. In DNA form, the CDR3 reads TGTGCCAGCAGCGTAAACAGGGATATCTACGAGCAGTACTTC.